Here is one TCR beta chain with its context. Only a few counts were recorded for this clone. Its antigen target is currently unknown. Base-call qualities are not available, and no considerably larger clone is one nucleotide away. V and J lose 2 bases and 3 bases, and a span of 8 bases separates them. The CDR3 spans 14 residues, from the cysteine through the phenylalanine. The retained sequence is limited to the CDR3, 42 bases, with the frame set at the first base. CDR1 and CDR2, looked up from the germline V gene (reference sequence), are SEHNR and FQNEAQ. The immunoSEQ hsTCRB v3.0 assay was used at survey level resolution for TRB variable region sequencing. The target sequencing depth for TRB was about 40,000-50,000 T-cell genomes per sample. Pooled TRB libraries were sequenced on an Illumina MiSeq with a v3 150-cycle kit. The original pipeline was this. Repertoire analysis was run in R within a reproducible Nextflow workflow that covered QC, data transformation and analysis. LymphoSeq2, an R package for exploring AIRR-Seq data, was used to implement the custom analyses. Several samples that yielded fewer than 5000 total TRB sequences were excluded, so that about 200 HIV repertoires were analyzed. Among the 190 or so HIV repertoires that were kept, roughly 59 were collected before ART initiation and about 130 were collected after ART initiation. Repertoires were downsampled to 5000 TRB nucleotide sequences, and summary statistics were averaged over 100 downsampling iterations. TRB sequences were retained for analysis only if CDR3 regions of at least seven amino acids were present. A Shannon entropy-derived clonality score and the Gini coefficient were used to measure diversity. Repertoire networks linked the top 5000 CDR3 amino acid sequences whenever two sequences differed by an edit distance of one. Antigen specificity groups and MHC restriction were predicted for TRB CDR3 amino acid sequences with GLIPH2. Known CMV, EBV, HIV or tissue antigen associations were flagged by matching CDR3 amino acid sequences against VDJdb and McPAS-TCR. Pre-ART, post-ART and control groups were compared with Wilcoxon signed-rank tests and Holm-Bonferroni correction. TCRdb stores this immuneACCESS table with in-frame sequences only. Part of the clones is absent; in the studies checked, under half of the shortfall reflects unresolved V genes, and no reason is known for the rest. V and J calls plus clone size are reproduced from that table; the DNA served to infer D and trimming. The sample table holds under 20,000 clones, of which just under 80% were seen once. Of the sample, 12% to 15% falls within the top ten clones.

This entry belongs to a study of long-term antiretroviral therapy in people with HIV (dated 2022 in TCRdb). In the study overall: The earliest samples were collected roughly a decade before the 2015 WHO recommendation for immediate ART, at a time when ART was usually postponed until CD4 counts fell. A retrospective serial study tested whether ART initiation and durable HIV suppression were associated with changes in peripheral blood TRB repertoire composition and diversity. A total of roughly 200 cryopreserved PBMC samples were contributed to the cohort by 30 adults with confirmed HIV infection, with samples collected serially over a mean of approximately six years (range 1-12). Among the approximately 30 participants with HIV, around ten were female. No cross-contamination during QIAcube processing was shown when test extractions of a monoclonal T-cell line were performed alongside fewer than 40 polyclonal samples. The paper's findings and limits, for the study overall: Starting ART was linked to a significant rise in TRB diversity, yet even after long-term ART the diversity remained significantly lower than in transplant donor controls. The samples were dated from the mid-2000s to the late 2010s, and the ART regimens that were used may be less effective than current ART regimens. Owing to limited PBMC availability, only the TCR beta chain was sequenced, without alpha chain pairing. At every time point, the repertoire was dominated by expanded TRB clones first identified before ART initiation, although this dominance fluctuated and, in many PLHIV, declined after ART. Unsorted PBMC were profiled instead of sorted CD4+ and CD8+ T cells because pre-ART samples had limited cell numbers. HIV repertoires had narrower CDR3 length ranges than controls, and the network structure suggested an antigen-experienced repertoire that shifted only slightly toward naive after ART. Inferences about post-ART repertoire changes were limited because no data were available on ART adherence, viral resistance or therapy changes.

To be included, a participant needed at least one PBMC sample from before ART initiation plus at least two post-ART samples. Every participant with HIV received treatment in the United States of America. Before DNA extraction, cryopreserved samples of about 0.95-11 million PBMC were thawed and washed. At the time of the earliest PBMC sample, participants with HIV were aged between about 20 and 54 years. PBMC samples were contributed by each participant from 1-4 timepoints before ART initiation and 2-8 timepoints after ART initiation, with a median of 7 samples. For every participant, serial HIV viral load, CD4+ T-cell count, ART history and demographic data were obtained. Genomic DNA was extracted from unsorted PBMC with a Qiagen kit on a QIAcube, with processing performed in batches of 12 samples.

This clonotype was sampled from a woman between 45 and 60 years old with HIV. This chain is built from TRBV7-9 and TRBJ2-1; perhaps TRBD2 is the D gene, with 5 bases matching. Specimen: unsorted PBMCs, collected 0.3 years after starting antiretroviral therapy. The CDR3 protein is CASSLPGNYNEQFF. The nucleotide sequence reads TGTGCCAGCAGCTTACCGGGGAACTACAATGAGCAGTTCTTC.